This T cell receptor (beta chain) originates from a study of T cell responses to AZD1222 COVID-19 vaccine (dated by TCRdb to the early 2020s). Looking at the study overall: AZD1222 recipients given second doses at about 4 weeks or at about 12 weeks were pooled, since spike-specific TCR depth and breadth were not found to differ between the two schedules. Trial participants were enrolled by age into 18-55, 56-69 and 70-plus year subgroups, with about 150, 28 and 57 TCR-sequenced participants respectively. TCR sequencing was performed for 233 trial participants, of whom some 200 were given two doses of AZD1222 and around 25 were given two doses of MenACWY control vaccine. Beyond this particular receptor, the publication reports: No day 14 peak-response samples were available, so repertoires were characterized only after the peak T cell response. Reportedly, close to half of the unique spike-specific TCRs recognized epitopes lying outside the regions that are mutated in the B.1.351 and B.1.1.7 variants. The 56-69-year group was small, and its depth increase did not reach significance, likely because of low power. Vaccine-associated CD4 TCRs spanned the whole spike protein, with dominant responses in regions 160-218 and 743-854. A significant rise in spike-specific TCR breadth and depth was observed after two AZD1222 doses relative to day 0 and relative to MenACWY recipients. Most participants were white British and females outnumbered males, and the authors suggested that clonal diversity may have been underestimated. Conclusions about previously exposed vaccinees were limited because only a handful of AZD1222 recipients were SARS-CoV-2 seropositive at baseline.

The CDR3 regions of human TCRbeta chains were subjected to immunosequencing. The paper's processing steps were these. TCRs in the repertoires were matched against a reference library of SARS-CoV-2-specific TCRs that had been generated with the MIRA antigen-specificity platform. Breadth was defined as the fraction of unique TCRs that were SARS-CoV-2-associated, and depth was defined as the fraction of total T cells that were SARS-CoV-2-associated. Using the MIRA data, every spike-specific TCR was mapped to the spike region that the TCR reacted to and assigned to either a CD4 or a CD8 class. Log10-transformed breadth and depth values were compared by one-way ANOVA with Sidak's multiple comparisons tests. Imported from immuneACCESS, the table was reduced by TCRdb to in-frame sequences with V and J called. These copies leave out some clones; in studies compared against another copy, an unresolved V gene accounts for under half, and the cause of the remainder is not known. The V and J calls and clone size come from that table; D and trimming were worked out from the DNA. In all, the sample holds 150,000 or so clones, and 75% to 95% of those were seen once. The top ten clonotypes cover more than 1.2% of the sample.

Its CDR3 holds 15 amino acids, cysteine through phenylalanine. Only the CDR3 DNA is retained, 45 bases long and in frame from the first base. Compared with germline, V lacks 3 bases and J lacks 0 bases; bases without a gene match: 4. The germline V gene gives CDR1 as MGHDK and CDR2 as SYGVNS. The time point label corresponds to: baseline before first vaccination. Samples from vaccinated people were obtained from the UK trials COV001 and COV002, which included a single-blind randomized controlled phase 2/3 trial of AZD1222 (ChAdOx1 nCoV-19) in healthy adults. Trial participant PBMC samples were collected at day 0 and day 28 after the second dose for TCRbeta chain sequencing. As concerns this clone: There is no known antigen for this receptor. Base qualities are not provided; no much larger clone lies one nucleotide away.

This receptor was identified in an adult in good health. The source was peripheral blood, collected on day 0 of AZD1222 vaccination. Recombination joined TRBV25-1 with TRBJ2-7, with 8 middle bases fitting TRBD2. The encoded CDR3 is CASSDRGGSSYEQYF. At the DNA level, the sequence is TGTGCCAGCAGTGATCGGGGGGGGAGCTCCTACGAGCAGTACTTC.